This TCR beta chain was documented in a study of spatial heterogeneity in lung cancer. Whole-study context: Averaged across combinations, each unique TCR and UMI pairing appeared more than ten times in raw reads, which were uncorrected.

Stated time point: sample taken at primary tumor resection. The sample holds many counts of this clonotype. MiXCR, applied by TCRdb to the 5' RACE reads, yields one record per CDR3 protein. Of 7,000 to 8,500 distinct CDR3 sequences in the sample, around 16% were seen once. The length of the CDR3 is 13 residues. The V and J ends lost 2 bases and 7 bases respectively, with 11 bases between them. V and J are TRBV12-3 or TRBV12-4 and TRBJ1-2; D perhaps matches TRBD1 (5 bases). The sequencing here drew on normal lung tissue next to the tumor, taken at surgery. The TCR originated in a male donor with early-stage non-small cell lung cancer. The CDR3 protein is CASSLSPGPGYTF. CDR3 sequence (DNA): TGTGCCAGCAGTTTATCACCAGGGCCTGGCTACACCTTC.